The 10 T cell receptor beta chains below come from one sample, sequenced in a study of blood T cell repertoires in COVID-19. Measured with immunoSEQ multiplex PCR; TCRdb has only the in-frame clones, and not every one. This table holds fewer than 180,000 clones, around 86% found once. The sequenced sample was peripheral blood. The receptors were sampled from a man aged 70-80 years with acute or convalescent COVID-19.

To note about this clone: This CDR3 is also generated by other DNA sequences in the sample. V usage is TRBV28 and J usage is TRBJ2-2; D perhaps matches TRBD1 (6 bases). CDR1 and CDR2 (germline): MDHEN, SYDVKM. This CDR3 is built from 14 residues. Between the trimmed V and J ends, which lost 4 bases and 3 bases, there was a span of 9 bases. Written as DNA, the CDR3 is TGTGCCAGCAGTTCAGGGGAATACACCGGGGAGCTGTTTTTT. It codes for CASSSGEYTGELFF.

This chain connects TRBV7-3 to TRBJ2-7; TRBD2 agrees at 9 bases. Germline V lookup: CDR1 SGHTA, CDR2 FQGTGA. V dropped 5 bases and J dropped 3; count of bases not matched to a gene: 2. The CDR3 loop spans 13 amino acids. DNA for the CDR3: TGTGCCAGCAGCATTAGCGGGAGCTACGAGCAGTACTTC. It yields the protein CASSISGSYEQYF.

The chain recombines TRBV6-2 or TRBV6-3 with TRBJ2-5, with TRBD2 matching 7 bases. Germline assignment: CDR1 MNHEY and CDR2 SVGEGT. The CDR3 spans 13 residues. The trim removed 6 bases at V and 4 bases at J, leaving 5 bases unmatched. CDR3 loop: CASSPTSLETQYF. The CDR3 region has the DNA TGTGCCAGCAGCCCGACTAGCCTAGAGACCCAGTACTTC.

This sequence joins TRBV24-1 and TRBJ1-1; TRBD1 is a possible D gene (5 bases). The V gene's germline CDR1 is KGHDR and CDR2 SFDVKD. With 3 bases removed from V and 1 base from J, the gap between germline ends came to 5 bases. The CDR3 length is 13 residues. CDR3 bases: TGTGCCACCAGTGATGACAGGAACACTGAAGCTTTCTTT. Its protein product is CATSDDRNTEAFF.

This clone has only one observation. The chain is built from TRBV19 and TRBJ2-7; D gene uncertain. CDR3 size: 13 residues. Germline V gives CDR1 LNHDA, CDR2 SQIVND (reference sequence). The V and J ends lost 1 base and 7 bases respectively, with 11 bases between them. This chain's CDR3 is CASSIAVGKEQYF. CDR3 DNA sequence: TGTGCCAGTAGTATAGCGGTGGGCAAAGAGCAGTACTTC.

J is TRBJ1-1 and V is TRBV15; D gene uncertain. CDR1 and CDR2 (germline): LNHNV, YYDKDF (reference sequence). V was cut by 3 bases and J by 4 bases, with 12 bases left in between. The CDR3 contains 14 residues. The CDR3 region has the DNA TGTGCCACCAGCAGCATGGGCCGTCCCACTGAAGCTTTCTTT. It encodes CATSSMGRPTEAFF. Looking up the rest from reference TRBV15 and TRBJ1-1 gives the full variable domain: DAMVIQNPRYQVTQFGKPVTLSCSQTLNHNVMYWYQQKSSQAPKLLFHYYDKDFNNEADTPDNFQSRRPNTSFCFLDIRSPGLGDTAMYLCATSSMGRPTEAFFGQGTRLTVV.

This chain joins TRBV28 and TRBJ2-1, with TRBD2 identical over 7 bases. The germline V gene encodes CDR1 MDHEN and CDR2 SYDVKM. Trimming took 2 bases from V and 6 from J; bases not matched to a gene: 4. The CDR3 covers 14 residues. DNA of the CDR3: TGTGCCAGCAGTTTAGGCGGGAGCGTCAATGAGCAGTTCTTC. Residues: CASSLGGSVNEQFF. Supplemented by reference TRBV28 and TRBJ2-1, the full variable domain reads DVKVTQSSRYLVKRTGEKVFLECVQDMDHENMFWYRQDPGLGLRLIYFSYDVKMKEKGDIPEGYSVSREKKERFSLILESASTNQTSMYLCASSLGGSVNEQFFGPGTRLTVL.

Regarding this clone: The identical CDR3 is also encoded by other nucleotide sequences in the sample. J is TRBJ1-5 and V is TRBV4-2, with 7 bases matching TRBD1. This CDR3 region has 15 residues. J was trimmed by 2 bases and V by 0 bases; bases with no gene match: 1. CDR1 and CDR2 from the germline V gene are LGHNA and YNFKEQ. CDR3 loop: CASSQEGGGNQPQHF. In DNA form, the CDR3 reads TGTGCCAGCAGCCAAGAAGGGGGCGGCAATCAGCCCCAGCATTTT.

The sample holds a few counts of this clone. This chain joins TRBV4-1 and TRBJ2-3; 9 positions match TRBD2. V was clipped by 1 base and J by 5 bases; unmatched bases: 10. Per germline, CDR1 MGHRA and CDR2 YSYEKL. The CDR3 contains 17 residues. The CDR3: CASSQVPAGGLKDTQYF. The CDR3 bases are TGCGCCAGCAGCCAAGTTCCAGCGGGAGGTTTGAAAGATACGCAGTATTTT.

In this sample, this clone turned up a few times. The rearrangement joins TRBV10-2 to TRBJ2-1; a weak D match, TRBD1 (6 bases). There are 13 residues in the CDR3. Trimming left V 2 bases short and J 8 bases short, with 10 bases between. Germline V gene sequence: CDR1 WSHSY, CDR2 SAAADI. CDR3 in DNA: TGCGCCAGCAGTGAGGACTCAGGGGATGAGCAGTTCTTC. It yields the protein CASSEDSGDEQFF.